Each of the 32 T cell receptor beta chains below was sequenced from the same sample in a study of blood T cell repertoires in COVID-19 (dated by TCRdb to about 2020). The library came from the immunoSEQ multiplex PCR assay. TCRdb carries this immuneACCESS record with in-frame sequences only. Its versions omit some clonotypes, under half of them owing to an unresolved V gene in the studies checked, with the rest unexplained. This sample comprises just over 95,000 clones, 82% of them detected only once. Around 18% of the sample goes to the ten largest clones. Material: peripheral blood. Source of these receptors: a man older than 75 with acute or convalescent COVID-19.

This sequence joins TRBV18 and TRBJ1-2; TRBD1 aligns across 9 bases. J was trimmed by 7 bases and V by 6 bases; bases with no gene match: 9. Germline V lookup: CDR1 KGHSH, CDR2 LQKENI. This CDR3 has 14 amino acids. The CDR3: CASSRMDRGGGYTF. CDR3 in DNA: TGTGCCAGCTCCCGGATGGACAGGGGTGGTGGCTACACCTTC.

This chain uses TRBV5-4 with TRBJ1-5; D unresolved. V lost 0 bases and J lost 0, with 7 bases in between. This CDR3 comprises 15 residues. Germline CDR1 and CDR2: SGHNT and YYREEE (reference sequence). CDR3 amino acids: CASSLAGVSNQPQHF. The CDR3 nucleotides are TGTGCCAGCAGCTTGGCCGGGGTTAGCAATCAGCCCCAGCATTTT. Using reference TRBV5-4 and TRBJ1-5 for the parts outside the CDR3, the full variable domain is ETGVTQSPTHLIKTRGQQVTLRCSSQSGHNTVSWYQQALGQGPQFIFQYYREEENGRGNFPPRFSGLQFPNYSSELNVNALELDDSALYLCASSLAGVSNQPQHFGDGTRLSIL.

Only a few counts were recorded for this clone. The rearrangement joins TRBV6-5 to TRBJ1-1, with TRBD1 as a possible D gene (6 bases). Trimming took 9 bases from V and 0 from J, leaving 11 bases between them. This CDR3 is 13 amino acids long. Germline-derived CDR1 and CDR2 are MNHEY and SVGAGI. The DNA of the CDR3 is TGTGCCAGTGCGAAGGGGGTGAACACTGAAGCTTTCTTT. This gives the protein CASAKGVNTEAFF.

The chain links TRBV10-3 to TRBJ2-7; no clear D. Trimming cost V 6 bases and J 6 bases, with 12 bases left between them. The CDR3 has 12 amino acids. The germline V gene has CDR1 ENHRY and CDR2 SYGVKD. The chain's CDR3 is CAIRGRVAEQYF. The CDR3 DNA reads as TGTGCCATCAGGGGTAGAGTAGCCGAGCAGTACTTC.

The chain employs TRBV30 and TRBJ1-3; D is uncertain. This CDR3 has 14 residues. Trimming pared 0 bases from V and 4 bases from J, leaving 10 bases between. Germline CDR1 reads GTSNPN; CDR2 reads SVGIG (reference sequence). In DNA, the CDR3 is TGTGCCTGGAGTGTTCGGGTCCCGGGAAACACCATATATTTT. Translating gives CAWSVRVPGNTIYF.

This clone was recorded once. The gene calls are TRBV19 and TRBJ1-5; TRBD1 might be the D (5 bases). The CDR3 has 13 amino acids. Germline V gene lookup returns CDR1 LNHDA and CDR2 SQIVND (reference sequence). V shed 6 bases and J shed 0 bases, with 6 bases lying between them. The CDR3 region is CASRTVSNQPQHF. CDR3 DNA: TGTGCCAGTAGGACAGTTAGCAATCAGCCCCAGCATTTT.

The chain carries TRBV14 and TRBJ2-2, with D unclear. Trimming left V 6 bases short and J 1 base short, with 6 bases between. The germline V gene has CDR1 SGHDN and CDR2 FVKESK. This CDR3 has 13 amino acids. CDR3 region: CASSQQNTGELFF. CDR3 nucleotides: TGTGCCAGCAGTCAACAGAACACCGGGGAGCTGTTTTTT.

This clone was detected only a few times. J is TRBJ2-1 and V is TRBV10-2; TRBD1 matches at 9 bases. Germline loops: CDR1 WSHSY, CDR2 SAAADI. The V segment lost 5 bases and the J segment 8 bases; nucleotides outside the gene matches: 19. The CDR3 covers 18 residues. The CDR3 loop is CASSFRSFTGQGLDEQFF. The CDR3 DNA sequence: TGCGCCAGCAGTTTCCGAAGCTTCACGGGACAGGGATTGGATGAGCAGTTCTTC.

DNA of the CDR3: TGTGCCAGCAGTTTATTGGCAAACACTGAAGCTTTCTTT. Its translation is CASSLLANTEAFF. The rearrangement links TRBV28 to TRBJ1-1, with no clear D. Germline-derived CDR1 and CDR2 are MDHEN and SYDVKM. With 1 base removed from V and 2 bases from J, the gap between germline ends came to 5 bases. This CDR3 has 13 residues. Full variable domain (remainder filled in from reference TRBV28 and TRBJ1-1): DVKVTQSSRYLVKRTGEKVFLECVQDMDHENMFWYRQDPGLGLRLIYFSYDVKMKEKGDIPEGYSVSREKKERFSLILESASTNQTSMYLCASSLLANTEAFFGQGTRLTVV.

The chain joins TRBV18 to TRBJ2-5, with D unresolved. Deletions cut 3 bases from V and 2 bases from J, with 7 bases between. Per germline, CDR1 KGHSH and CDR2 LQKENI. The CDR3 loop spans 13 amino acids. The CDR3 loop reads CASSPLGQETQYF. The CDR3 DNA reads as TGTGCCAGCTCACCCCTAGGTCAAGAGACCCAGTACTTC.

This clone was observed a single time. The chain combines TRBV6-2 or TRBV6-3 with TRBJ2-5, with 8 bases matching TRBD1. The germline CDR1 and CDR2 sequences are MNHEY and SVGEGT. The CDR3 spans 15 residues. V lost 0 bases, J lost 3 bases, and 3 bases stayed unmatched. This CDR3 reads CASSYSTGDKETQYF. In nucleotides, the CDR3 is TGTGCCAGCAGTTACTCGACAGGGGATAAAGAGACCCAGTACTTC.

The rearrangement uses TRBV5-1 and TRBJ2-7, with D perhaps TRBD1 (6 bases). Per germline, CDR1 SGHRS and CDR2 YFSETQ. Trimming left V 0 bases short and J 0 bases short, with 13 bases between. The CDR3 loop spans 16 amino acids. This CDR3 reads CASSLEGGTPSYEQYF. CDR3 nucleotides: TGCGCCAGCAGCTTGGAAGGGGGAACCCCCTCCTACGAGCAGTACTTC.

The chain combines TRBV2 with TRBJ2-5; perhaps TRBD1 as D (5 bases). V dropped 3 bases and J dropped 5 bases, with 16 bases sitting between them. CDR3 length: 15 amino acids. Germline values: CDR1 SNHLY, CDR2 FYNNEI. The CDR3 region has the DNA TGTGCCAGCAGTGATGTCGCCAGGGTGAGGGAGACCCAGTACTTC. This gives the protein CASSDVARVRETQYF.

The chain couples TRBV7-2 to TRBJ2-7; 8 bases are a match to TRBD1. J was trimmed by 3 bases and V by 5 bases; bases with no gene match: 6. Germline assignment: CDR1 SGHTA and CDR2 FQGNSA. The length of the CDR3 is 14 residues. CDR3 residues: CASSRSGQVYEQYF. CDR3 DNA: TGTGCCAGCAGCCGCTCGGGACAGGTCTACGAGCAGTACTTC. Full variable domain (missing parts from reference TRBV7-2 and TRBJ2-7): GAGVSQSPSNKVTEKGKDVELRCDPISGHTALYWYRQSLGQGLEFLIYFQGNSAPDKSGLPSDRFSAERTGGSVSTLTIQRTQQEDSAVYLCASSRSGQVYEQYFGPGTRLTVT.

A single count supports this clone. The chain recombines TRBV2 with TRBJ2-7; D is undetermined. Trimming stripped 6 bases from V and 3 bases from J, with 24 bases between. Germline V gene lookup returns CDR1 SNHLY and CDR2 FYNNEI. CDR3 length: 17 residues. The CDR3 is CASSLRHNTNSFYEQYF. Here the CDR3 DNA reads TGTGCCAGCAGCCTTCGTCACAACACTAACTCGTTCTACGAGCAGTACTTC.

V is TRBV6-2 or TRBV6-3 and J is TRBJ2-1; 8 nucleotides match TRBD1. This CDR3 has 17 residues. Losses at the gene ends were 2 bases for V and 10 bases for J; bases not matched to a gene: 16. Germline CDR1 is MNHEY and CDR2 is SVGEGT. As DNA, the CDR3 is TGTGCCAGCAGTTACCCGAGACAGGGGCTTCCAACCAAGGAGCAGTTCTTC. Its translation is CASSYPRQGLPTKEQFF.

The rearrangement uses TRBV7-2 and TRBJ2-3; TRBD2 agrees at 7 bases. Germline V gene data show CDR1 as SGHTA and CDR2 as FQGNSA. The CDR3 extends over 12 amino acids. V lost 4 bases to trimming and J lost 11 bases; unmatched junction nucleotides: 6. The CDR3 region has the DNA TGTGCCAGCAGCTCTGCTGGGACTAAGCAGTATTTT. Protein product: CASSSAGTKQYF.

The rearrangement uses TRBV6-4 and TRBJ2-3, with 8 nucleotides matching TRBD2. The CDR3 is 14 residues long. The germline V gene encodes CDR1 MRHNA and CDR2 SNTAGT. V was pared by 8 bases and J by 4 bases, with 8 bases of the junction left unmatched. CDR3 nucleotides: TGTGCCAGCGGGACGGGAGGGCCCTCAGATACGCAGTATTTT. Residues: CASGTGGPSDTQYF.

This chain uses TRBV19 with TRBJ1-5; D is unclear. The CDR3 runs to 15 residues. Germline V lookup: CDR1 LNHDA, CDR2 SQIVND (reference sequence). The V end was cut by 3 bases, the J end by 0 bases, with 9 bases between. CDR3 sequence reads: CASSMERASNQPQHF. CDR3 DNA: TGTGCCAGTAGTATGGAGAGGGCTAGCAATCAGCCCCAGCATTTT.

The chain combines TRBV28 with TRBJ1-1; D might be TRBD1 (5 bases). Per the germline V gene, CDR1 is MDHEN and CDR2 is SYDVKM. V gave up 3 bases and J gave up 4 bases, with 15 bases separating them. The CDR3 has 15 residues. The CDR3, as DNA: TGTGCCAGCAGTTTCCAGGGCAGGTCGGGCACTGAAGCTTTCTTT. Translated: CASSFQGRSGTEAFF.

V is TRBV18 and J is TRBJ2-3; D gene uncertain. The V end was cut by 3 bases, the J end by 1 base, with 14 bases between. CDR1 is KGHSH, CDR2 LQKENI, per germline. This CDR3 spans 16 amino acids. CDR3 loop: CASSPYYHRGTDTQYF. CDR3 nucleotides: TGTGCCAGCTCACCCTACTATCATCGAGGCACAGATACGCAGTATTTT.

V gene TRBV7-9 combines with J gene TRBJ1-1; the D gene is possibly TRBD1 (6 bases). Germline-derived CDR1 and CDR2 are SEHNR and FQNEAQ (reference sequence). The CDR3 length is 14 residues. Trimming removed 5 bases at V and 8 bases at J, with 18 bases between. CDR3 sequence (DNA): TGTGCCAGCAGCCTCCTGGACAGCCGGGGCGAAGCTTTCTTT. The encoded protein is CASSLLDSRGEAFF.

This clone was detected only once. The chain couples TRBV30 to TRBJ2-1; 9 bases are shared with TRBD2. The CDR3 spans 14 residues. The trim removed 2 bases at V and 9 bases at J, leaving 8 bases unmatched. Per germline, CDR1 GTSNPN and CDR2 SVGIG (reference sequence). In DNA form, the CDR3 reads TGTGCCTGGAGTTATGGCGGGGGGGCCGGTGAGCAGTTCTTC. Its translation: CAWSYGGGAGEQFF.

CDR3 bases: TGTGCCAGCAGCTTAGTAGTCCGAGATACGCAGTATTTT. This gives the protein CASSLVVRDTQYF. The chain joins TRBV7-2 to TRBJ2-3; no clear D. Germline lookup yields CDR1 SGHTA and CDR2 FQGNSA. The V and J ends lost 1 base and 5 bases respectively, with 7 bases between them. The CDR3 consists of 13 residues.

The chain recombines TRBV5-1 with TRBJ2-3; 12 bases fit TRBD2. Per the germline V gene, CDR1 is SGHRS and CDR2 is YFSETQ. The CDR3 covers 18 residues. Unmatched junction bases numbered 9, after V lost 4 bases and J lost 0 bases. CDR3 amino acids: CASSPGLAGTSSTDTQYF. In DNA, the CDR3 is TGCGCCAGCAGCCCAGGACTAGCGGGGACCTCTAGCACAGATACGCAGTATTTT.

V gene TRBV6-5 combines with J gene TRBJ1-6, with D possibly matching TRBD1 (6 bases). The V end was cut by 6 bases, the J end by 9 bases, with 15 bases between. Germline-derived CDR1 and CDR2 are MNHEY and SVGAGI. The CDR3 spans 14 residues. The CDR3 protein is CASRQGGSGSPLHF. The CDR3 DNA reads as TGTGCCAGCAGACAGGGCGGTAGTGGTTCACCCCTCCACTTT.

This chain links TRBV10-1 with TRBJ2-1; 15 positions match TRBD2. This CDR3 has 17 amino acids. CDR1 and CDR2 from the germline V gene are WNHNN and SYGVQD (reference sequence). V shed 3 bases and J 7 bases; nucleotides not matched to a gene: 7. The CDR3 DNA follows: TGCGCCAGCAGTGAAGTGGGGACTAGCGGGAGGCGAAATGAGCAGTTCTTC. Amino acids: CASSEVGTSGRRNEQFF.

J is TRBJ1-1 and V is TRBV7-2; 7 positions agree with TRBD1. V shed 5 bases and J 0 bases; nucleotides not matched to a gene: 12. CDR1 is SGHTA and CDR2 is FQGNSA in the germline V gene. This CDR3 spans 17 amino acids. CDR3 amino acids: CASSVLTGVAMNTEAFF. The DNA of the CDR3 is TGTGCCAGCAGCGTCCTTACAGGGGTCGCCATGAACACTGAAGCTTTCTTT.

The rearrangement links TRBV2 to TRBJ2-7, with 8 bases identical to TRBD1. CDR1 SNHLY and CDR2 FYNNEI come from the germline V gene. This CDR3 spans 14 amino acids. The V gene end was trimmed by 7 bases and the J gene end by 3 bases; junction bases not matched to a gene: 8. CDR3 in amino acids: CASKPDRANYEQYF. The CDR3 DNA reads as TGTGCCAGCAAACCGGACAGGGCAAACTACGAGCAGTACTTC.

The CDR3 region is CASSLAHSEAFF. In nucleotides, the CDR3 is TGTGCCAGCAGCTTAGCGCACTCTGAAGCTTTCTTT. The V gene is TRBV7-9, the J gene TRBJ1-1, with D uncertain. The CDR3 spans 12 residues. With 0 bases removed from V and 6 bases from J, the gap between germline ends came to 5 bases. Germline CDR1 SEHNR, CDR2 FQNEAQ (reference sequence).

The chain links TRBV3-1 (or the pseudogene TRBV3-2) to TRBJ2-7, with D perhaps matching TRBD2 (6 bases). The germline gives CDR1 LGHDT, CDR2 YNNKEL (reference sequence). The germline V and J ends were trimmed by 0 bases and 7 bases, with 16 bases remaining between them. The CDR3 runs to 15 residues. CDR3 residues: CASSQDGGSAGEQYF. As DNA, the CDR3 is TGTGCCAGCAGCCAAGATGGGGGGAGCGCCGGGGAGCAGTACTTC.

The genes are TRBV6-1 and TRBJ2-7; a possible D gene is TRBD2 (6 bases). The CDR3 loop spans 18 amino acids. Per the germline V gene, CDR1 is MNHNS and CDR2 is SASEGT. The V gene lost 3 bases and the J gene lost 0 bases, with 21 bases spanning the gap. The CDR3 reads CASSDYRERARSSYEQYF. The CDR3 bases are TGTGCCAGCAGTGATTATCGGGAGAGGGCCAGGAGCTCCTACGAGCAGTACTTC.